The rows below give T cell receptor beta chains drawn from one sample of a study of shared clonotypes between healthy human individuals. Produced via immunoSEQ multiplex PCR; TCRdb's table is partial and in-frame only. This repertoire shows 2 million to 2.5 million clones, less than 95% found once; its top ten account for roughly 0.34%. Material: naive CD4+ T cells from PBMCs. Source of these receptors: a man aged 18 to 30 in good health. Some clones in this sample may be carry-over from other donors' samples. Each CDR3 is given with its conserved first and last residue. D genes are given only for firm matches. A row's size may be missing; if present it is once, few, many or a size class.

TRBV5-1	TRBD1	-	TRBJ1-1	14	CASSLDGQGRSAFF	TGCGCCAGCAGCTTGGACGGACAGGGCCGATCAGCTTTCTTT
TRBV9	TRBD1	-	TRBJ2-2	15	CASTTGGANTGELFF	TGTGCCAGCACCACAGGGGGTGCAAACACCGGGGAGCTGTTTTTT
TRBV9	TRBD2	-	TRBJ2-3	18	CASSVDLLAGVRGDTQYF	TGTGCCAGCAGCGTAGATCTACTAGCGGGAGTACGGGGAGATACGCAGTATTTT
TRBV9	-	-	TRBJ2-5	14	CASSVVGGGETQYF	TGTGCCAGCAGCGTAGTAGGGGGTGGGGAGACCCAGTACTTC
TRBV7-3	TRBD2	-	TRBJ2-3	14	CASSIPRGRVAQYF	TGTGCCAGCAGCATCCCCCGCGGGAGGGTTGCGCAGTATTTT
TRBV28	-	-	TRBJ1-4	16	CASSTYGLATNEKLFF	TGTGCCAGCAGCACCTATGGACTTGCAACTAATGAAAAACTGTTTTTT
TRBV2	TRBD1	-	TRBJ1-4	13	CASTGQGSEKLFF	TGTGCCAGCACTGGACAGGGTAGTGAAAAACTGTTTTTT
TRBV15	TRBD1	-	TRBJ1-2	14	CATSYTGANYGYTF	TGTGCCACCAGCTACACAGGGGCTAACTATGGCTACACCTTC
TRBV2	-	-	TRBJ1-3	14	CASRARTAGNTIYF	TGTGCCAGCAGAGCCAGGACGGCTGGAAACACCATATATTTT
TRBV2	-	-	TRBJ2-7	14	CASSDGVSRYKQYF	TGTGCCAGCAGTGATGGGGTGTCCAGGTACAAGCAGTACTTC
TRBV5-1	TRBD2	-	TRBJ2-3	16	CASSGQTSGSTDTQYF	TGCGCCAGCAGCGGCCAGACTAGCGGAAGCACAGATACGCAGTATTTT
TRBV11-2	TRBD1	-	TRBJ2-7	15	CASSFLRTGHYEQYF	TGTGCCAGCAGCTTTCTCCGGACAGGCCACTACGAGCAGTACTTC
TRBV30	-	-	TRBJ2-1	15	CAWSVGYRTVNEQFF	TGTGCCTGGAGTGTTGGTTATAGGACTGTCAATGAGCAGTTCTTC
TRBV5-4	TRBD2	-	TRBJ2-5	14	CASSFGLAEETQYF	TGTGCCAGCAGCTTCGGACTAGCGGAAGAGACCCAGTACTTC
TRBV11-3	-	-	TRBJ1-3	17	CASSLTTWGSSGNTIYF	TGTGCCAGCAGCTTAACCACTTGGGGCTCCTCTGGAAACACCATATATTTT
TRBV4-1	TRBD2	-	TRBJ2-3	15	CASSHPAGSTDTQYF	TGCGCCAGCAGCCACCCAGCGGGAAGCACAGATACGCAGTATTTT
TRBV7-7	-	-	TRBJ1-5	13	CASSATMDQPQHF	TGTGCCAGCAGCGCTACGATGGATCAGCCCCAGCATTTT
TRBV29-1	TRBD2	-	TRBJ2-1	14	CSVAGGFSYNEQFF	TGCAGCGTTGCGGGGGGTTTTTCCTACAATGAGCAGTTCTTC
TRBV7-9	TRBD2	-	TRBJ2-5	17	CASSLKVGLAVQETQYF	TGTGCCAGCAGCTTGAAAGTGGGCCTAGCGGTTCAAGAGACCCAGTACTTC
TRBV4-2	-	-	TRBJ1-2	13	CASSHDRQQVVDF	TGTGCCAGCAGCCACGACCGCCAGCAGGTCGTCGACTTC
TRBV19	TRBD1	-	TRBJ1-1	17	CASRTRTWDRGLSEAFF	TGTGCCAGTAGGACTAGAACCTGGGACAGGGGGCTCTCTGAAGCTTTCTTT
TRBV5-1	-	-	TRBJ2-5	17	CASSWGWDVNYGETQYF	TGCGCCAGCAGCTGGGGGTGGGACGTCAACTACGGGGAGACCCAGTACTTC
TRBV28	-	-	TRBJ2-3	15	CASSLYAVSTDTQYF	TGTGCCAGCAGTTTATACGCGGTCTCGACAGATACGCAGTATTTT
TRBV2	-	-	TRBJ2-2	15	CASSELTLNTGELFF	TGTGCCAGCAGTGAACTCACACTAAACACCGGGGAGCTGTTTTTT
TRBV18	TRBD1	-	TRBJ2-7	16	CASSLGATGMGYEQYF	TGTGCCAGCTCACTCGGAGCGACAGGGATGGGTTATGAGCAGTACTTC
TRBV7-9	TRBD1	few	TRBJ1-2	14	CASSRLEGQAGYTF	TGTGCCAGCAGCCGGTTGGAGGGACAGGCGGGCTACACCTTC
TRBV7-9	-	many	TRBJ2-3	11	CASSLADTQYF	TGTGCCAGCAGCTTAGCAGATACGCAGTATTTT
TRBV10-3	TRBD1	few	TRBJ1-1	13	CAIKGTGDTEAFF	TGTGCCATCAAAGGGACAGGGGACACTGAAGCTTTCTTT
TRBV4-2	-	-	TRBJ1-3	13	CASSRDSGNTIYF	TGTGCCAGCAGCAGAGACTCTGGAAACACCATATATTTT
TRBV5-4	TRBD1	-	TRBJ1-1	18	CASSPDRVSRSANTEAFF	TGTGCCAGCAGCCCGGACAGGGTCAGTCGGTCGGCGAACACTGAAGCTTTCTTT
TRBV28	-	-	TRBJ2-1	15	CASSVGGSSYNEQFF	TGTGCCAGCAGTGTCGGCGGAAGCTCCTACAATGAGCAGTTCTTC
TRBV7-2	TRBD2	-	TRBJ2-7	14	CASSTPGLNYEQYF	TGTGCCAGCAGCACACCGGGACTAAACTACGAGCAGTACTTC
TRBV5-1	-	-	TRBJ2-1	14	CASSFGLPYNEQFF	TGCGCCAGCAGCTTTGGCCTGCCCTACAATGAGCAGTTCTTC
TRBV7-9	-	few	TRBJ1-3	14	CASSLIQGGNTIYF	TGTGCCAGCAGCTTAATTCAAGGCGGAAACACCATATATTTT
TRBV2	-	-	TRBJ2-3	11	CASRTTDTQYF	TGTGCCAGCCGTACAACAGATACGCAGTATTTT
TRBV21-1	-	-	TRBJ2-7	15	CASSKGARPTYEQYF	TGTGCCAGCAGCAAAGGGGCTAGGCCAACCTACGAGCAGTACTTC
TRBV28	-	-	TRBJ2-7	13	CASSYGRRDEQYF	TGTGCCAGCAGTTATGGACGGCGAGACGAGCAGTACTTC
TRBV5-1	-	-	TRBJ2-6	15	CASRDRGSGANVLTF	TGCGCCAGCAGGGACAGAGGCTCTGGGGCCAACGTCCTGACTTTC
TRBV5-1	-	-	TRBJ2-1	15	CASSSFLGRRDEQFF	TGCGCCAGCAGCTCCTTCCTCGGGAGAAGGGATGAGCAGTTCTTC
TRBV7-9	-	-	TRBJ1-1	13	CASSLDGGGAAFF	TGTGCCAGCAGCTTAGACGGGGGAGGGGCCGCTTTCTTT
TRBV6-6	TRBD1	-	TRBJ2-7	13	CASRPGGPYEQYF	TGTGCCAGTCGGCCAGGGGGTCCCTACGAGCAGTACTTC
TRBV28	-	-	TRBJ1-1	14	CASSSASGVTEAFF	TGTGCCAGCAGTTCCGCTTCGGGAGTCACTGAAGCTTTCTTT
TRBV19	-	-	TRBJ1-1	13	CASNRDWDTEAFF	TGTGCCAGTAACCGGGATTGGGACACTGAAGCTTTCTTT
TRBV7-2	TRBD1	-	TRBJ2-7	15	CASRYTGTGGIEQYF	TGTGCCAGCAGGTATACCGGGACAGGGGGTATCGAGCAGTACTTC
TRBV7-2	TRBD1	-	TRBJ2-1	16	CASSWVGTGSYNEQFF	TGTGCCAGCAGCTGGGTCGGGACAGGGTCCTACAATGAGCAGTTCTTC
TRBV5-1	-	-	TRBJ1-2	15	CASSVGDGGTYGYTF	TGCGCCAGCAGCGTAGGGGACGGAGGAACCTATGGCTACACCTTC
TRBV19	-	-	TRBJ2-5	16	CASKPRLQSHQETQYF	TGTGCCAGTAAGCCTCGACTACAATCACATCAAGAGACCCAGTACTTC
TRBV5-1	-	-	TRBJ1-5	16	CASSLGSLDSNQPQHF	TGCGCCAGCAGCTTGGGATCTCTGGATAGCAATCAGCCCCAGCATTTT
TRBV5-1	TRBD1	-	TRBJ2-1	17	CASSLEVGTGVYNEQFF	TGCGCCAGCAGCTTGGAAGTTGGGACAGGGGTCTACAATGAGCAGTTCTTC
TRBV9	TRBD2	once	TRBJ2-5	17	CASSVFDAIAGRETQYF	TGTGCCAGCAGCGTATTCGACGCGATAGCGGGAAGAGAGACCCAGTACTTC
TRBV30	-	-	TRBJ2-7	15	CAWTHGGPNSYEQYF	TGTGCCTGGACCCACGGGGGCCCCAATTCCTACGAGCAGTACTTC
TRBV5-3	-	-	TRBJ1-5	18	CARSSNTWTEDSNQPQHF	TGTGCCAGAAGCTCTAATACGTGGACAGAAGATAGCAATCAGCCCCAGCATTTT
TRBV11-2	-	-	TRBJ2-2	14	CASSSPSRTGELFF	TGTGCCAGCAGCTCCCCGTCGAGGACCGGGGAGCTGTTTTTT
TRBV18	TRBD1	-	TRBJ1-1	16	CASSRAQGRGGTEAFF	TGTGCCAGCTCACGGGCACAGGGGCGAGGGGGCACTGAAGCTTTCTTT
TRBV29-1	-	-	TRBJ2-1	17	CSVFYRLGGSSYNEQFF	TGCAGCGTTTTCTACCGCCTAGGCGGCTCCTCCTACAATGAGCAGTTCTTC